This T cell receptor beta chain was sequenced during a study of STAT3 mutations in large granular lymphocyte leukemia. The method was immunoSEQ multiplex PCR; TCRdb's version includes in-frame clones alone and lacks a portion of them. The data contain around 8,500 clones, around nine tenths of them singletons. This clone was seen only once. The target antigen is unknown. General study findings and limits: In T-cell large granular lymphocyte leukemia, about half of patients showed multiple immunodominant subclonotypes.

V was clipped by 3 bases and J by 6 bases, with 3 bases between them. CDR1 LNHDA and CDR2 SQIVND come from the germline V gene (reference sequence). The CDR3 covers 12 residues. The receptor comes from a man of 80 years or more with T-cell large granular lymphocyte leukemia. Some clones in this sample may be carry-over from other donors' samples. The rearrangement joins TRBV19 to TRBJ1-6; unclear D gene. Sequences were obtained from peripheral blood mononuclear cells. The CDR3: CASSIFNSPLHF. The CDR3 DNA reads as TGTGCCAGTAGTATCTTTAATTCACCCCTCCACTTT.